The 24 T cell receptor beta chains below were found in one sample sequenced in a study of blood T cell repertoires in COVID-19. Some clones are missing from TCRdb's copy, which holds only in-frame ones; the method was immunoSEQ multiplex PCR. The repertoire holds about 45,000 clones, about 85% seen once, with over 20% in the top ten. Sequenced input: peripheral blood. These receptors were obtained from a woman of 80 years or more in a cohort sampled during active or convalescent COVID-19.

The rearrangement joins TRBV11-3 to TRBJ2-1, with a tentative D call TRBD2 (5 bases). The CDR3 is 13 amino acids. CDR1 is SGHNT and CDR2 is YENEEA in the germline V gene. The V and J ends lost 6 bases and 6 bases respectively, with 12 bases between them. The CDR3 loop reads CASRAVPSNEQFF. The DNA for the CDR3 is TGTGCCAGCAGAGCGGTACCGAGCAATGAGCAGTTCTTC.

The chain has TRBV2 and TRBJ2-7; 8 bases align to TRBD2. The CDR3 is 14 amino acids. V lost 3 bases and J lost 0; bases outside the gene matches: 1. Germline-derived CDR1 and CDR2 are SNHLY and FYNNEI. CDR3 in DNA: TGTGCCAGCAGTGATAGCGGGGCCTCCTACGAGCAGTACTTC. It specifies CASSDSGASYEQYF.

The chain uses TRBV20-1 and TRBJ1-2; TRBD1 matches 8 bases. CDR1 and CDR2 from the germline V gene are DFQATT and SNEGSKA (reference sequence). Losses at the gene ends were 7 bases for V and 8 bases for J; bases not matched to a gene: 6. This CDR3 has 11 residues. DNA of the CDR3: TGCAGTGAAGGACAGGGACGAGGCTACACCTTC. Residues: CSEGQGRGYTF.

The rearrangement joins TRBV9 to TRBJ1-1; a possible D gene is TRBD1 (5 bases). The CDR3 sequence is 14 residues long. The germline V gene encodes CDR1 SGDLS and CDR2 YYNGEE. Trimming cost V 3 bases and J 11 bases, with 20 bases left between them. The CDR3 coding sequence is TGTGCCAGCAGCGGGCCCACCCCGGGGGTTGATGCTTTCTTT. Translating it yields CASSGPTPGVDAFF.

This clone was found once. The rearrangement uses TRBV18 and TRBJ1-3, with 8 bases identical to TRBD1. V shed 6 bases, J shed 2 bases, and the junction held 3 bases outside the gene matches. CDR1 KGHSH and CDR2 LQKENI come from the germline V gene. This CDR3 comprises 14 residues. CDR3 protein: CASSSTGAGNTIYF. In DNA, the CDR3 is TGTGCCAGCTCCTCGACAGGGGCTGGAAACACCATATATTTT.

This clone was seen just once. The V and J genes are TRBV27 and TRBJ2-7, with D perhaps TRBD2 (5 bases). V shed 6 bases and J shed 4 bases, with 16 bases lying between them. The CDR3 contains 14 residues. Looked up from germline, CDR1 is MNHEY and CDR2 is SMNVEV (reference sequence). CDR3 in DNA: TGTGCCAGCAGCCCCTATGGAGGAGGTTACGAGCAGTACTTC. Protein sequence: CASSPYGGGYEQYF.

The J gene is TRBJ1-4, the V gene TRBV19; tentative D call: TRBD1 (5 bases). Per the germline V gene, CDR1 is LNHDA and CDR2 is SQIVND (reference sequence). V lost 7 bases and J lost 7, with 19 bases in between. The CDR3 has 15 residues. DNA for the CDR3: TGTGCCAGTACGAGGACACAACTGCGAGTTGAAAAACTGTTTTTT. As protein: CASTRTQLRVEKLFF.

This rearrangement joins TRBV7-2 to TRBJ1-1; 8 bases are shared with TRBD1. Trimming removed 5 bases from V and 10 bases from J; junction bases left unmatched: 9. Germline CDR1 and CDR2: SGHTA and FQGNSA. This CDR3 contains 13 residues. The CDR3 nucleotides read TGTGCCAGCAGCGGACAGGGTCGGGGAGGAGCTTTCTTT. This gives the protein CASSGQGRGGAFF.

This clone occurred once. The chain employs TRBV11-2 and TRBJ1-1; tentative D call: TRBD1 (5 bases). Germline CDR1 reads SGHAT; CDR2 reads FQNNGV. The CDR3 runs 14 residues. The germline V and J ends were trimmed by 6 bases and 4 bases, with 15 bases remaining between them. CDR3 nucleotide sequence: TGTGCCAGCAGACAAGCCCGGGGGAGCACTGAAGCTTTCTTT. This sequence encodes CASRQARGSTEAFF.

The CDR3 loop reads CASSPGLAYSYEQYF. The CDR3 DNA sequence: TGCGCCAGCAGCCCTGGACTAGCGTACTCCTACGAGCAGTACTTC. This chain uses TRBV5-1 with TRBJ2-7; 9 bases are a match to TRBD2. The CDR3 covers 15 residues. V lost 4 bases to trimming and J lost 0 bases; unmatched junction nucleotides: 5. CDR1 and CDR2 (germline): SGHRS, YFSETQ.

This rearrangement joins TRBV7-8 to TRBJ2-5, with 8 bases aligning to TRBD1. Unmatched junction bases numbered 13, after V lost 6 bases and J lost 4 bases. CDR3 size: 16 residues. Looked up from germline, CDR1 is SGHVS and CDR2 is FQNEAQ. CDR3 protein: CASRFLQGRGRETQYF. CDR3 nucleotide sequence: TGTGCCAGCAGATTTCTTCAGGGCAGGGGGCGAGAGACCCAGTACTTC.

The chain carries TRBV7-2 and TRBJ1-1; no definite D call. The CDR3 extends over 12 amino acids. The germline V gene has CDR1 SGHTA and CDR2 FQGNSA. V was cut by 5 bases and J by 5 bases, with 9 bases left in between. The CDR3 loop is CASSPSWTEAFF. The CDR3 DNA sequence: TGTGCCAGCAGCCCCAGTTGGACTGAAGCTTTCTTT.

The chain employs TRBV7-6 and TRBJ2-4; TRBD1 is a possible D gene (6 bases). The CDR3 has 15 residues. Germline CDR1 reads SGHVS; CDR2 reads FNYEAQ. V lost 5 bases, J lost 3 bases, and 14 bases lay in between. CDR3 sequence: CASSPQTGGKNIQYF. In DNA form, the CDR3 reads TGTGCCAGCAGCCCCCAGACAGGAGGCAAAAACATTCAGTACTTC.

The chain combines TRBV6-6 with TRBJ1-1; 7 bases align to TRBD1. CDR1 is MNHNY and CDR2 is SVGAGI in the germline V gene (reference sequence). Trimming at V came to 1 base and at J to 1 base, leaving 6 bases not matched to a gene. The CDR3 extends over 16 amino acids. The CDR3 bases are TGTGCCAGCAGTTACTGGAGGGGGCGGCAGAACACTGAAGCTTTCTTT. This sequence encodes CASSYWRGRQNTEAFF.

This chain connects TRBV7-3 to TRBJ1-1; no clear D. Looked up from germline, CDR1 is SGHTA and CDR2 is FQGTGA. This CDR3 spans 14 amino acids. V was cut by 1 base and J by 5 bases, with 11 bases left in between. The CDR3 spells CASSLIGGGTEAFF. DNA for the CDR3: TGTGCCAGCAGCTTAATCGGCGGAGGGACTGAAGCTTTCTTT.

This clone has only a few counts. The same CDR3 arises from other DNA sequences in this sample as well. The chain employs TRBV5-5 and TRBJ1-2, with D possibly TRBD1 on 6 matching bases. CDR3 length: 13 amino acids. Germline-derived CDR1 and CDR2 are SGHKS and YYEKEE (reference sequence). The ends were cut back, 4 bases at V and 2 bases at J, with 9 bases in the middle. CDR3 bases: TGTGCCAGCAGCCTTGACAGGAACTATGGCTACACCTTC. Encoded protein: CASSLDRNYGYTF.

About this clone: Relative to the germline gene, one junction end is altered; a read error may explain this. This chain connects TRBV7-9 to TRBJ2-1; 12 bases agree with TRBD2. The V gene's germline CDR1 is SEHNR and CDR2 FQNEAQ (reference sequence). CDR3 length: 15 residues. The CDR3 loop is CASSLAGGPYNEQFF. The CDR3 DNA reads as TGTGCCAGCAGCCTAGCGGGGGGGCCTTACAATGAGCAGTTCTTC.

The chain has TRBV5-1 and TRBJ2-7; D unclear. In germline, CDR1 is SGHRS, CDR2 YFSETQ. The CDR3 length is 17 residues. Between the trimmed V and J ends, which lost 4 bases and 1 base, there was a span of 21 bases. The CDR3 is CASSPIGLTHRSYEQYF. The CDR3 coding sequence is TGCGCCAGCAGCCCAATAGGCCTTACACACAGATCCTACGAGCAGTACTTC.

The chain uses TRBV5-4 and TRBJ2-5; 7 bases map to TRBD1. The junction had 14 bases not matched to a gene; V was cut back by 3 bases and J by 9 bases. CDR1 is SGHNT and CDR2 is YYREEE in the germline V gene (reference sequence). CDR3 length equals 15 residues. CDR3 bases: TGTGCCAGCAGCTCCTTACAACAGGGGTCAGGGGCCCAGTACTTC. This translates into CASSSLQQGSGAQYF. The entire variable domain, with the rest obtained from reference TRBV5-4 and TRBJ2-5, is as follows: ETGVTQSPTHLIKTRGQQVTLRCSSQSGHNTVSWYQQALGQGPQFIFQYYREEENGRGNFPPRFSGLQFPNYSSELNVNALELDDSALYLCASSSLQQGSGAQYFGPGTRLLVL.

This clone was seen a single time. The gene calls are TRBV5-4 and TRBJ2-7; 9 nucleotides line up with TRBD2. The V gene end was trimmed by 5 bases and the J gene end by 5 bases; junction bases not matched to a gene: 11. The CDR3 is made up of 15 amino acids. Germline V CDR1 and CDR2: SGHNT, YYREEE (reference sequence). CDR3 amino acids: CASSFSGGRLDEQYF. The CDR3 DNA is TGTGCCAGCAGTTTTAGCGGGGGAAGGCTGGACGAGCAGTACTTC. Looking up the rest from reference TRBV5-4 and TRBJ2-7 gives the full variable domain: ETGVTQSPTHLIKTRGQQVTLRCSSQSGHNTVSWYQQALGQGPQFIFQYYREEENGRGNFPPRFSGLQFPNYSSELNVNALELDDSALYLCASSFSGGRLDEQYFGPGTRLTVT.

The chain has TRBV5-8 and TRBJ1-3, with 7 nucleotides matching TRBD1. This CDR3 has 14 amino acids. Germline V gene lookup returns CDR1 SGHTS and CDR2 YDEGEE. With 4 bases clipped from V and 4 bases from J, the junction kept 5 bases outside the gene matches. CDR3 DNA: TGTGCCAGCAGCCGAAAGGACAGGGGAAACACCATATATTTT. Encoded protein: CASSRKDRGNTIYF.

The rearrangement links TRBV10-1 to TRBJ1-5; weak D call: TRBD1 (5 bases). The V gene's germline CDR1 is WNHNN and CDR2 SYGVQD (reference sequence). The length of the CDR3 is 15 residues. V was shortened by 0 bases and J by 4 bases, with 10 bases between the two germline ends. For the CDR3, the DNA is TGCGCCAGCAGTGAGTCGGGGCGGATAAATCAGCCCCAGCATTTT. This gives the protein CASSESGRINQPQHF.

The chain recombines TRBV28 with TRBJ2-4; a weak D match, TRBD1 (6 bases). The V and J ends lost 4 bases and 6 bases respectively, with 13 bases between them. This CDR3 is built from 14 residues. Germline V lookup: CDR1 MDHEN, CDR2 SYDVKM. In nucleotides, the CDR3 is TGTGCCAGCAGTTCCAGCCCGACAGGAAACATTCAGTACTTC. Protein sequence: CASSSSPTGNIQYF.

CDR3 loop: CASSLGGQGYEKLFF. For the CDR3, the DNA is TGTGCCAGCAGCTTAGGAGGACAGGGGTATGAAAAACTGTTTTTT. This chain uses TRBV7-2 with TRBJ1-4; TRBD1 matches at 9 bases. CDR1 SGHTA and CDR2 FQGNSA come from the germline V gene. The CDR3 covers 15 residues. The J segment lost 6 bases and the V segment lost 1 base, leaving 3 bases of the junction unmatched.